This T cell receptor (beta chain) originates from a study of read filtering for tumor transcriptome and immune sequencing. Overall study: TCR-mapped reads were about 4 to 10.27 million with IR-seq versus about 75 to 1,400 with RNA-seq.

Bone marrow was sampled from every patient at the time of active disease. From around 0.4 ug of RNA, a library with molecular barcoded alpha/delta and beta/gamma adaptors was made. TCRdb reprocessed the reads via MiXCR and lists one record per CDR3 protein. This sample has 90,000 to 95,000 distinct CDR3 sequences; under 25% occur once, and the top ten carry 11%. In this sample, this clonotype turned up many times. The ends were cut back, 9 bases at V and 2 bases at J, with 21 bases in the middle. Germline V gene data show CDR1 as SEHNR and CDR2 as FQNEAQ (reference sequence). The length of the CDR3 is 16 residues.

The receptor was isolated from a donor aged 40 or over with multiple myeloma. The chain is built from TRBV7-9 and TRBJ2-3; D is perhaps TRBD2 (7 bases). The sequenced sample was a population of CD138-negative cells sorted from bone marrow. CDR3 amino acids: CARKAGARISTDTQYF. CDR3 sequence (DNA): TGTGCCAGGAAGGCGGGGGCCCGGATTTCCACAGATACGCAGTATTTT.